Detailed here is one TCR beta chain. This clonotype showed up just a few times. The target of this receptor is not known. There are no base qualities to consult, and no much larger clone falls within one base. The sample originates from a study of T-cell reconstitution after alpha-beta-depleted transplantation in children listed by TCRdb under 2016. As for the study more broadly: T-cell immune reconstitution after TCRalphabeta/CD19-depleted allogeneic hematopoietic cell transplantation in children was quantitatively tracked in the study by means of TCR repertoire profiling. General findings and caveats noted by the study authors: The apparently early alphabetaT-cell count recovery about two months after transplant was reportedly dependent on only several hundred rapidly expanded clones derived from non-depleted graft cells. Over subsequent months, a decline in hyperexpanded clone frequencies was noted, and after one year, T-cell counts and TCRbeta diversity were mostly ascribed to newly produced T cells. In some patients, the high TCRbeta diversity seen at day 60 was put down to recipient T cells and intrathymic progenitors that had survived conditioning.

The library was obtained by PCR. Sequencing instrument: Illumina HiSeq 2500. TCR library preparation used molecular barcoding, with unique molecular identifiers applied to normalize quantification of the TCRbeta repertoire. Clones were called with MiXCR by TCRdb after fastp trimmed the public reads at Q25, and only in-frame beta chains were retained. Each entry is one CDR3 protein sequence, shown with its most common DNA and genes. This sample lists 600,000 to 700,000 distinct CDR3 sequences; approximately 14% were detected once. Together, the top ten hold around 0.79% of the sample. What the treatment or condition label conveys for this sample: allogeneic hematopoietic cell transplantation with graft depleted of TCRalphabeta T cells and CD19 B cells. The children who served as transplant recipients had been given grafts of TCRalphabeta/CD19-depleted allogeneic hematopoietic cells. Here V drops 5 bases and J drops 7 bases, and the junction holds 5 bases not matched to any gene. The germline V gene supplies CDR1 SGHDT and CDR2 YYEEEE. Inclusive of the bounding cysteine and phenylalanine, the CDR3 is 14 residues long. Kept here is only the CDR3 DNA, which spans 42 bases and is read in frame from base 1.

This receptor was taken from a girl aged 2-10 years with congenital amegakaryocytic thrombocytopenia, due to receive a stem cell transplant. The material was PBMCs, obtained before TCRalphabeta/CD19-depleted stem cell transplant. Recombination joined TRBV5-6 with TRBJ2-3; 12 middle bases align to TRBD2. The nucleotides are TGTGCCAGCAGGACTAGCGGGAGTGTGTATACGCAGTATTTT. This is translated as CASRTSGSVYTQYF. When the CDR3 is completed using the reference TRBV5-6 and TRBJ2-3 genes on either side, the full variable domain is DAGVTQSPTHLIKTRGQQVTLRCSPKSGHDTVSWYQQALGQGPQFIFQYYEEEERQRGNFPDRFSGHQFPNYSSELNVNALLLGDSALYLCASRTSGSVYTQYFGPGTRLTVL.